The T cell receptor beta chain under discussion was sequenced for a study of radiation and T cells in renal cell carcinoma. Study-wide context: Nephrectomy followed 15 Gy stereotactic body radiation by 4 weeks.

The V end lost 1 base, the J end lost 5 bases, and 11 bases lay between the germline ends. The V gene's germline CDR1 is SQVTM and CDR2 ANQGSEA. This CDR3 has 13 amino acids. Time point indicated: blood 2 weeks post-SBRT. Treatment specified: 15 Gy SBRT to primary tumor, nephrectomy 4 weeks later. Only in-frame clones appear in the TCRdb table, and some are missing; sequencing was by immunoSEQ multiplex PCR. The profile shows about 130,000 clones, around four fifths of them singletons. Specimen: blood, collected from a patient whose treatment included radiotherapy and nephrectomy. The source is a woman in her sixties or seventies with renal cell carcinoma. J is TRBJ2-5 and V is TRBV29-1, with unresolved D. CDR3 region: CSVEALSLETQYF. The CDR3 DNA reads TGCAGCGTTGAAGCACTATCCCTGGAGACCCAGTACTTC.